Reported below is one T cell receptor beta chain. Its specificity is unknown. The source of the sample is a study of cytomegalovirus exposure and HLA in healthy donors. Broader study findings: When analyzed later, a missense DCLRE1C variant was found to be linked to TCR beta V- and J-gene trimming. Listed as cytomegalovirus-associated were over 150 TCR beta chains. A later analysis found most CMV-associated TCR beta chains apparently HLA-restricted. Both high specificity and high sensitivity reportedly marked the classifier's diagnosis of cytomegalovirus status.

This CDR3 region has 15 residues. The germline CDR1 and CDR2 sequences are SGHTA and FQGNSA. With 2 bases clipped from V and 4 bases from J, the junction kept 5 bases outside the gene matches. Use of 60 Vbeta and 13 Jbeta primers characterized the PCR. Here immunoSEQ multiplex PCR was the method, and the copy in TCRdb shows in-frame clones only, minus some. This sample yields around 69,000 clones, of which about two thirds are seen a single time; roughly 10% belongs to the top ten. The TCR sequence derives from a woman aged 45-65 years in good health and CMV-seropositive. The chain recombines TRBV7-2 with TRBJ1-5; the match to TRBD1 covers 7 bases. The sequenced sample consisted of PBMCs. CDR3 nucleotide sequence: TGTGCCAGCAGCTTACAGGGGGTGCTTAATCAGCCCCAGCATTTT. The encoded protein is CASSLQGVLNQPQHF.